This T cell receptor beta chain was sequenced for a study of blood T cell repertoires in COVID-19. At the level of the study: From the United States, Italy and Spain came samples of acute and convalescent COVID-19. T cells, B-cell-depleted T cells, or PBMCs supplied cDNA or gDNA.

The CDR3 is 12 amino acids. V was cut by 4 bases and J by 8 bases, with 9 bases left in between. CDR1 is SGDLS, CDR2 YYNGEE, per germline. Per the study methods: Amplification with reference gene primers provided the estimates of nucleated cell counts. This table comes from immunoSEQ multiplex PCR, and its TCRdb copy is limited to in-frame clones, with some not included. That table is the source of V, J and clone size, and D and trimming were worked out from the DNA. The sample has under 130,000 clones, roughly 84% seen once. Sequencing was carried out using peripheral blood. The TCR originated in a human donor in a cohort sampled during active COVID-19. J is TRBJ2-2 and V is TRBV9; D ambiguous. For the CDR3, the DNA is TGTGCCAGCAGCCCCCACATTGGGGAGCTGTTTTTT. It is translated as CASSPHIGELFF.